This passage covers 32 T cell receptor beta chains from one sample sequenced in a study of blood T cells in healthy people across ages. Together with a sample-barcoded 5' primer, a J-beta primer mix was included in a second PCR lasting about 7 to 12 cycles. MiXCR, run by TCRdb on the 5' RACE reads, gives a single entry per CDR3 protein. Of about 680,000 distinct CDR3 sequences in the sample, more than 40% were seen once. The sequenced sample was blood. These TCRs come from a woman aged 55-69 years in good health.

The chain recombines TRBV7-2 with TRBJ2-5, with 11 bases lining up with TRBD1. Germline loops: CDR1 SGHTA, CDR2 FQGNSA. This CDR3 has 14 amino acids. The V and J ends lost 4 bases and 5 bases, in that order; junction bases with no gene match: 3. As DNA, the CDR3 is TGTGCCAGCAGCTGGACAGGGGGCGGGGAGACCCAGTACTTC. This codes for CASSWTGGGETQYF.

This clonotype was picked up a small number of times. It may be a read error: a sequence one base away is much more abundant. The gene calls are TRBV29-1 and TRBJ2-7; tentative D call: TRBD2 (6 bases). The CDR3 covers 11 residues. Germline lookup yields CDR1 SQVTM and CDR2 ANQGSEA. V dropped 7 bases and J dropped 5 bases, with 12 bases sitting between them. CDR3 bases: TGCAGCGGACTAAAGCGGGACGAGCAGTACTTC. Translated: CSGLKRDEQYF.

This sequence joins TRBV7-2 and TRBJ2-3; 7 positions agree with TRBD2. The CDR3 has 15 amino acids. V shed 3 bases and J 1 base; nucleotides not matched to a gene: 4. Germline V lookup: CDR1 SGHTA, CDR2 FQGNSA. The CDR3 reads CASSLGGARTDTQYF. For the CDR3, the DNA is TGTGCCAGCAGCTTGGGAGGGGCTCGCACAGATACGCAGTATTTT.

CDR3: CATSSHPVGTPLHF. The CDR3 DNA reads TGTGCCACTTCCTCACATCCGGTTGGGACACCCCTCCACTTT. The chain has TRBV28 and TRBJ1-6, with D hard to call. The CDR3 runs 14 residues. In germline, CDR1 is MDHEN, CDR2 SYDVKM. Between the trimmed V and J ends, which lost 10 bases and 11 bases, there was a span of 21 bases.

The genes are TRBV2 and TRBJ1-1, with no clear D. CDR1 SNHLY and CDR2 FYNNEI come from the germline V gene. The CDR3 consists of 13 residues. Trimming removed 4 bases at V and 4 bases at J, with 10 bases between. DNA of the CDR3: TGTGCCAGCAGTGCTGAGACGGTCACTGAAGCTTTCTTT. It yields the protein CASSAETVTEAFF.

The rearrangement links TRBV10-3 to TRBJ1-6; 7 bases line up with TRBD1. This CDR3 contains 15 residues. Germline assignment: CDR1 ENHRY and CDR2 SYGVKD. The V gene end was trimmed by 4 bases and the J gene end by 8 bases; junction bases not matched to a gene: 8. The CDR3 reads CAISGQGDRDSPLHF. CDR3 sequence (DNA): TGTGCCATCAGTGGACAGGGCGACAGGGATTCACCCCTCCACTTT.

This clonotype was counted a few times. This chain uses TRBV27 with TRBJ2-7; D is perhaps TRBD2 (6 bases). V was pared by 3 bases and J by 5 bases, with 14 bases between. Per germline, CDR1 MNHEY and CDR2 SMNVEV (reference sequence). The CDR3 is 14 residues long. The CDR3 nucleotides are TGTGCCAGCAGTTTTGGAAGCGGCGGGAACGAGCAGTACTTC. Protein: CASSFGSGGNEQYF.

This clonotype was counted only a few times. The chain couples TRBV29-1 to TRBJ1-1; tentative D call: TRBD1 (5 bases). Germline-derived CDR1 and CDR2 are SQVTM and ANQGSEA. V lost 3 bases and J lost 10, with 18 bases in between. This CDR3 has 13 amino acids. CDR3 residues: CSVDGGMRRGAFF. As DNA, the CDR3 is TGCAGCGTTGACGGGGGGATGAGAAGGGGAGCTTTCTTT.

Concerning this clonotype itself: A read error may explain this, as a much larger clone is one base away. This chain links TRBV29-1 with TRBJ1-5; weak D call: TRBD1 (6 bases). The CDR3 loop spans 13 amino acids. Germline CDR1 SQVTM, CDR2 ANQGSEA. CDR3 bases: TGCAGCGTTTTACAGGGCATCAATCAGCCCCAGCAGTTT. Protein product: CSVLQGINQPQQF.

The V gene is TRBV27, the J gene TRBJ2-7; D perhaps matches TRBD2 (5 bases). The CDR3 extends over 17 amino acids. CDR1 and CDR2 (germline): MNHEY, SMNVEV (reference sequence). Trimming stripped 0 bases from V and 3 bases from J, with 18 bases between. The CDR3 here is CASSLSFLGSGIYEQYF. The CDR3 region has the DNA TGTGCCAGCAGTTTATCGTTCCTTGGGTCCGGGATCTACGAGCAGTACTTC.

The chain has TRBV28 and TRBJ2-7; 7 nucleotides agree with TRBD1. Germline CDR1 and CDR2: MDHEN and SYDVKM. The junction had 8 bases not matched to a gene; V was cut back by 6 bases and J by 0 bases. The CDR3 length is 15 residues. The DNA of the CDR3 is TGTGCCAGCAGCCAGACTGGGACAGTCTCCTACGAGCAGTACTTC. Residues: CASSQTGTVSYEQYF.

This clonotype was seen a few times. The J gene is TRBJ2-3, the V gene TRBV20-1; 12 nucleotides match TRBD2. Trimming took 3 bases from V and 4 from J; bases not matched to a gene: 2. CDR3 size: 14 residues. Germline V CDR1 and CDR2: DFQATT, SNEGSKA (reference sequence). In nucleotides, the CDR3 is TGCAGTGCTAGGTGGACTAGCGGGGCAGATACGCAGTATTTT. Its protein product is CSARWTSGADTQYF.

CDR3 sequence: CASSQWTEPYNSPLHF. The DNA for the CDR3 is TGTGCCAGCAGCCAGTGGACAGAGCCCTATAATTCACCCCTCCACTTT. V usage is TRBV3-1 and J usage is TRBJ1-6; D possibly corresponds to TRBD1 (6 bases). The CDR3 has 16 residues. The germline V gene has CDR1 LGHDT and CDR2 YNNKEL (reference sequence). The V gene lost 3 bases and the J gene lost 2 bases, with 11 bases spanning the gap. Full variable domain (missing parts from reference TRBV3-1 and TRBJ1-6): DTAVSQTPKYLVTQMGNDKSIKCEQNLGHDTMYWYKQDSKKFLKIMFSYNNKELIINETVPNRFSPKSPDKAHLNLHINSLELGDSAVYFCASSQWTEPYNSPLHFGNGTRLTVT.

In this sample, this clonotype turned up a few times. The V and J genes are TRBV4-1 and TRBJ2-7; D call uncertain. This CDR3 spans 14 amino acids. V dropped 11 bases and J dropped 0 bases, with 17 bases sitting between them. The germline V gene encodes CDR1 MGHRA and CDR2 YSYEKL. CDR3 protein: CASRKVESSYEQYF. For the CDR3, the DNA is TGCGCCTCCCGTAAAGTAGAAAGCTCCTACGAGCAGTACTTC.

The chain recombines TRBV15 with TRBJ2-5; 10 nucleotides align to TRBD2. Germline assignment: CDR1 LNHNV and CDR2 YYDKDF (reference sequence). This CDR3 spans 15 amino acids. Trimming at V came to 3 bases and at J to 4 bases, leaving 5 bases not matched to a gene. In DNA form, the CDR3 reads TGTGCCACCAGCAGTGAAATAGCGGGAGGAGAGACCCAGTACTTC. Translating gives CATSSEIAGGETQYF.

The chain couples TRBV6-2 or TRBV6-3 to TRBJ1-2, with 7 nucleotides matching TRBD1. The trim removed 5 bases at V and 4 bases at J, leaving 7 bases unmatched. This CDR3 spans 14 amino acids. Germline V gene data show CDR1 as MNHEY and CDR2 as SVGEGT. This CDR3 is CASSSRDSSYGYTF. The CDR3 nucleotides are TGTGCCAGCAGTAGCCGGGACAGTTCCTATGGCTACACCTTC.

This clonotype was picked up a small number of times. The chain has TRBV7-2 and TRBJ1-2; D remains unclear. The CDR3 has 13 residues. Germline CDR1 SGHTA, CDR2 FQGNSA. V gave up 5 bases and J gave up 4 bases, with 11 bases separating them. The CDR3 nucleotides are TGTGCCAGCAGCCCGGACGGGCCCTATGGCTACACCTTC. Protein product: CASSPDGPYGYTF.

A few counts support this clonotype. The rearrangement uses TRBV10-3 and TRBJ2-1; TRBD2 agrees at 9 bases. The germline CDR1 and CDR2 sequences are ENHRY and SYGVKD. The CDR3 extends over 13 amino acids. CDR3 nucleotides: TGTTTCGTCGGGCGGGAGGGCCTAAATGAGCAGTTCTTC. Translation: CFVGREGLNEQFF.

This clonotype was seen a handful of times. For the CDR3, the DNA is TGCAGCGCAGAGACAGGGGGAGAGACCCAGTACTTC. Amino acid sequence: CSAETGGETQYF. The chain has TRBV29-1 and TRBJ2-5; 9 bases line up with TRBD1. The trim removed 7 bases at V and 4 bases at J, leaving 4 bases unmatched. This CDR3 is built from 12 residues. Germline-derived CDR1 and CDR2 are SQVTM and ANQGSEA.

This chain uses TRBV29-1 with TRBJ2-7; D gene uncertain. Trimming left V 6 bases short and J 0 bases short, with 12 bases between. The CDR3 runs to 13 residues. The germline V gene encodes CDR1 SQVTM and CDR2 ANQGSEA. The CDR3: CSVTRLGSYEQYF. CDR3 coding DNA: TGCAGCGTAACCAGACTCGGCTCCTACGAGCAGTACTTC.

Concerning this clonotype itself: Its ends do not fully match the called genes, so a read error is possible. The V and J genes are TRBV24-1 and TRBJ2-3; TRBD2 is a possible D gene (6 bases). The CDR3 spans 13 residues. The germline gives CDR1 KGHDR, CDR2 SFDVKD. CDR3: CAARRDNADTQYF. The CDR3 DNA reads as TGTGCCGCCAGGCGGGATAACGCAGATACGCAGTATTTT.

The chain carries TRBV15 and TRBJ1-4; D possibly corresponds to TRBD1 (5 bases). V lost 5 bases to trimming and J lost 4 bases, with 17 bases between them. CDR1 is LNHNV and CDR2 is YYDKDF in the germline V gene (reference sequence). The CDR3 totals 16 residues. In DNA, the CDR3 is TGTGCCACCAGCTCGCCCCGGGACGGTCATAATGAAAAACTGTTTTTT. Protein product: CATSSPRDGHNEKLFF.

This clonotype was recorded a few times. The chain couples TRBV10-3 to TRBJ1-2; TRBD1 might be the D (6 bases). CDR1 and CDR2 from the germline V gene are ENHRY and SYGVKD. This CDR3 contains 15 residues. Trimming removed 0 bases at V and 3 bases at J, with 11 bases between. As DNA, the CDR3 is TGTGCCATCAGTGAGTCTGGTGCAGGGGACTATGGCTACACCTTC. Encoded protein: CAISESGAGDYGYTF.

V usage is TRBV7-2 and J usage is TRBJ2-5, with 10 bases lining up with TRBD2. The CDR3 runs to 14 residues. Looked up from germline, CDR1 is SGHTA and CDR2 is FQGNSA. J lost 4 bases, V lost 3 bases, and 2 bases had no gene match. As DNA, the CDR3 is TGTGCCAGCAGCTTTAGCGGGAGGAGAGAGACCCAGTACTTC. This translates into CASSFSGRRETQYF.

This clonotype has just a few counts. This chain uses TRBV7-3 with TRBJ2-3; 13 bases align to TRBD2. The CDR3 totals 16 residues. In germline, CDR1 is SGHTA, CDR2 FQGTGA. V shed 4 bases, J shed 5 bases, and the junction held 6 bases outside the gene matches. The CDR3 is CASSSRTSGRGDTQYF. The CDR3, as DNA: TGTGCCAGCAGCTCCAGGACTAGCGGGAGAGGAGATACGCAGTATTTT.

The CDR3 protein is CTSGRAGSYEQYF. The CDR3 region has the DNA TGTACCAGCGGGCGGGCAGGTTCCTACGAGCAGTACTTC. The chain is built from TRBV7-2 and TRBJ2-7, with D possibly matching TRBD2 (5 bases). Trimming took off 8 bases at V and 1 base at J, with 12 bases between the two ends. The length of the CDR3 is 13 residues. Germline CDR1 and CDR2: SGHTA and FQGNSA.

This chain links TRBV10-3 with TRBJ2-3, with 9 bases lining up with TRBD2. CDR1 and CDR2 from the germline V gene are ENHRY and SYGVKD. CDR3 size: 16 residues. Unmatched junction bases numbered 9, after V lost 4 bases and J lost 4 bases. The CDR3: CAISGAAGGVADTQYF. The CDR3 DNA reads TGTGCCATCAGTGGAGCGGCGGGAGGGGTGGCAGATACGCAGTATTTT.

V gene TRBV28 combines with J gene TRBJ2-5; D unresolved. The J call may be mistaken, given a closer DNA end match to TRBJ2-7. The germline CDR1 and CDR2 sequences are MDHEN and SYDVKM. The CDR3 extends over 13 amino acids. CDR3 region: CASSPSTSYEQYF. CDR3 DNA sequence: TGTGCCAGCAGCCCATCTACAAGCTACGAGCAGTACTTC.

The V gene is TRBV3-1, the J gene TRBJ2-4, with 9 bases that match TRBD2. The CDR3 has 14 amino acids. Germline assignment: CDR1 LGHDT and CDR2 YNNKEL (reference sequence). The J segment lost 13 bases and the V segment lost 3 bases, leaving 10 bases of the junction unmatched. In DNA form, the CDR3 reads TGTGCCAGCAGCCACCTAGCGGGCGGGGGGGAGCAGTACTTC. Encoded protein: CASSHLAGGGEQYF. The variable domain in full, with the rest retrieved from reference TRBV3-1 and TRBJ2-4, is DTAVSQTPKYLVTQMGNDKSIKCEQNLGHDTMYWYKQDSKKFLKIMFSYNNKELIINETVPNRFSPKSPDKAHLNLHINSLELGDSAVYFCASSHLAGGGEQYFGAGTRLSVL.

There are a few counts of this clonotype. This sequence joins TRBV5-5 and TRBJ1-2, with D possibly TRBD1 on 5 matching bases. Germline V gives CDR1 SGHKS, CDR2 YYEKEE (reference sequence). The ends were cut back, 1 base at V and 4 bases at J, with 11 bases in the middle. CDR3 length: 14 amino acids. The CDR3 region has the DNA TGTGCCAGCAGCTTGACAGCAGGGAGCTATGGCTACACCTTC. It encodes CASSLTAGSYGYTF.

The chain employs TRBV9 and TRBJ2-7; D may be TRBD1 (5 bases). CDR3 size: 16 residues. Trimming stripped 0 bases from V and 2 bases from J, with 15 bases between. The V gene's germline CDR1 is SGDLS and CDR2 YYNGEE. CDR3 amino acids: CASSVDVGADTYEQYF. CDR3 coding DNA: TGTGCCAGCAGCGTAGATGTAGGGGCAGACACCTACGAGCAGTACTTC.

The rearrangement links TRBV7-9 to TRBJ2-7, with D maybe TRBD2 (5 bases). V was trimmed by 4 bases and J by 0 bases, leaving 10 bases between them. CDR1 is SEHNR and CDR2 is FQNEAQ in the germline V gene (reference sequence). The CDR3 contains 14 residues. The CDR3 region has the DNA TGTGCCAGCAGCTGGACGGGGAGCTCCTACGAGCAGTACTTC. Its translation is CASSWTGSSYEQYF.